The 20 T cell receptor beta chains given below trace back to one sample, sequenced in a study of CD4 T cells in relation to SARS-CoV-2 and coronaviruses. These receptors are not linked to any known antigen. Assay used: immunoSEQ multiplex PCR; TCRdb lists only in-frame clones, some missing. The sample has 12,000 or so clones; 69% are singletons. Unexposed donor CD4+ T cells date from 2011-2018, before the COVID-19 pandemic. After 10 to 11 days of culture, CD4+ T cells were isolated. Sequences were obtained from CD4+ T cells from PBMCs, cultured in vitro. These receptors were collected from a human donor in good health.

This chain links TRBV2 with TRBJ1-2; D is perhaps TRBD1 (6 bases). The V end lost 6 bases, the J end lost 0 bases, and 17 bases lay between the germline ends. The germline V gene has CDR1 SNHLY and CDR2 FYNNEI. The CDR3 is made up of 16 amino acids. CDR3 in amino acids: CASSGSGQTSNYGYTF. The CDR3 DNA reads TGTGCCAGCAGCGGATCGGGACAAACCTCTAACTATGGCTACACCTTC.

This clone came up once. The chain is built from TRBV6-5 and TRBJ1-2; D is unclear. Between the trimmed V and J ends, which lost 6 bases and 7 bases, there was a span of 12 bases. Germline V gene sequence: CDR1 MNHEY, CDR2 SVGAGI. The CDR3 is made up of 12 amino acids. CDR3 sequence reads: CASRPLGGGYTF. The CDR3 nucleotides read TGTGCCAGCAGGCCCCTGGGAGGTGGCTACACCTTC.

The rearrangement links TRBV5-1 to TRBJ2-2; no reliable D call. This CDR3 region has 16 residues. Per germline, CDR1 SGHRS and CDR2 YFSETQ. Deletions cut 0 bases from V and 0 bases from J, with 9 bases between. This CDR3 is CASSLEAAANTGELFF. The CDR3 nucleotides read TGCGCCAGCAGCTTGGAGGCGGCCGCGAACACCGGGGAGCTGTTTTTT.

The chain recombines TRBV19 with TRBJ2-3, with D maybe TRBD1 (5 bases). This CDR3 has 14 residues. The V and J ends lost 5 bases and 2 bases respectively, with 11 bases between them. Per germline, CDR1 LNHDA and CDR2 SQIVND (reference sequence). The CDR3 region is CASSGAVSTDTQYF. The CDR3 coding sequence is TGTGCCAGTAGTGGGGCAGTCTCCACAGATACGCAGTATTTT.

The CDR3 sequence: CASRSPGGYYGYTF. The CDR3 DNA follows: TGTGCCAGCAGGAGCCCAGGGGGCTACTATGGCTACACCTTC. V gene TRBV28 combines with J gene TRBJ1-2; 8 bases align to TRBD1. CDR3 length equals 14 residues. The V gene's germline CDR1 is MDHEN and CDR2 SYDVKM. Trimming at V came to 6 bases and at J to 3 bases, leaving 6 bases not matched to a gene.

This chain joins TRBV11-2 and TRBJ1-1; TRBD1 matches 10 bases. In germline, CDR1 is SGHAT, CDR2 FQNNGV. After removal of 5 bases from V and 4 bases from J, the junction contained 7 bases not matched to a gene. CDR3 length: 15 amino acids. This chain's CDR3 is CASSTDRGRFTEAFF. The DNA for the CDR3 is TGTGCCAGCAGCACTGACAGGGGGCGTTTCACTGAAGCTTTCTTT. Combining the CDR3 with reference TRBV11-2 and TRBJ1-1 gives the whole variable domain EAGVAQSPRYKIIEKRQSVAFWCNPISGHATLYWYQQILGQGPKLLIQFQNNGVVDDSQLPKDRFSAERLKGVDSTLKIQPAKLEDSAVYLCASSTDRGRFTEAFFGQGTRLTVV.

This chain connects TRBV24-1 to TRBJ1-1; no definite D call. Trimming stripped 5 bases from V and 4 bases from J, with 7 bases between. Germline V gene lookup returns CDR1 KGHDR and CDR2 SFDVKD. The CDR3 has 12 residues. The CDR3 nucleotides read TGTGCCACCAGTGGGGGTGGCACTGAAGCTTTCTTT. It yields the protein CATSGGGTEAFF.

This clone came up a few times. The genes are TRBV18 and TRBJ1-1; D unresolved. The CDR3 sequence is 14 residues long. Germline lookup yields CDR1 KGHSH and CDR2 LQKENI. V was trimmed by 3 bases and J by 0 bases, leaving 8 bases between them. CDR3 amino acids: CASSPLGMNTEAFF. The CDR3 nucleotides are TGTGCCAGCTCACCTCTGGGGATGAACACTGAAGCTTTCTTT.

The chain joins TRBV12-3 or TRBV12-4 to TRBJ1-2; D might be TRBD1 (5 bases). CDR3 length: 13 residues. V lost 6 bases, J lost 4 bases, and 12 bases lay in between. The chain's CDR3 is CASSPGQRYGYTF. Here the CDR3 DNA reads TGTGCCAGCAGCCCGGGGCAGCGCTATGGCTACACCTTC.

The rearrangement links TRBV19 to TRBJ2-5; D tentatively reads TRBD1 or TRBD2 (5 bases each). Trimming removed 6 bases from V and 1 base from J, with 12 bases in between. Germline-derived CDR1 and CDR2 are LNHDA and SQIVND (reference sequence). This CDR3 comprises 14 residues. CDR3 DNA: TGTGCCAGTAGCGACCGGGACCCCCAAGAGACCCAGTACTTC. Protein: CASSDRDPQETQYF.

V usage is TRBV7-2 and J usage is TRBJ2-1; no clear D. V gave up 5 bases and J gave up 4 bases, with 9 bases separating them. This CDR3 is 13 amino acids long. The germline V gene has CDR1 SGHTA and CDR2 FQGNSA. CDR3 nucleotides: TGTGCCAGCAGCCCGTACTTATACAATGAGCAGTTCTTC. Amino acids: CASSPYLYNEQFF.

The V gene is TRBV5-1, the J gene TRBJ1-3; D uncertain. The CDR3 is 15 amino acids. V dropped 0 bases and J dropped 0 bases, with 7 bases sitting between them. Germline-derived CDR1 and CDR2 are SGHRS and YFSETQ. In DNA form, the CDR3 reads TGCGCCAGCAGCTTGGACAGTCCCTCTGGAAACACCATATATTTT. This encodes CASSLDSPSGNTIYF.

The sample holds one count of this clone. In nucleotides, the CDR3 is TGTGCCAGCAGCTTAGACGAGACCCAGTACTTC. Its protein product is CASSLDETQYF. The chain joins TRBV11-2 to TRBJ2-5; D call uncertain. The V gene's germline CDR1 is SGHAT and CDR2 FQNNGV. The V gene lost 0 bases and the J gene lost 5 bases, with 1 base spanning the gap. This CDR3 is 11 amino acids long.

The chain is built from TRBV5-1 and TRBJ2-1; 7 bases line up with TRBD2. Germline V gives CDR1 SGHRS, CDR2 YFSETQ. The CDR3 is 14 amino acids. J gave up 9 bases and V 0 bases, and 6 bases lay outside the gene matches. CDR3 sequence: CASSLAASGTEQFF. The CDR3 DNA follows: TGCGCCAGCAGCTTGGCCGCTAGCGGCACTGAGCAGTTCTTC.

This chain connects TRBV3-1 (or the pseudogene TRBV3-2) to TRBJ2-5; TRBD1 might be the D (6 bases). Germline V gene sequence: CDR1 LGHDT, CDR2 YNNKEL (reference sequence). CDR3 length: 14 amino acids. Between the trimmed V and J ends, which lost 0 bases and 4 bases, there was a span of 9 bases. CDR3 region: CASSQEGQRETQYF. The CDR3 nucleotides read TGTGCCAGCAGCCAAGAAGGACAGCGAGAGACCCAGTACTTC.

V gene TRBV15 combines with J gene TRBJ2-7; 8 nucleotides align to TRBD2. From germline, CDR1 is LNHNV and CDR2 YYDKDF (reference sequence). The V segment lost 1 base and the J segment 2 bases; nucleotides outside the gene matches: 13. CDR3 length: 18 residues. CDR3 protein: CATSRGGVLVAGTYEQYF. Here the CDR3 DNA reads TGTGCCACCAGCAGAGGCGGGGTGTTGGTAGCGGGGACCTACGAGCAGTACTTC.

V and J are TRBV2 and TRBJ1-5; D gene ambiguous. From germline, CDR1 is SNHLY and CDR2 FYNNEI. V was trimmed by 2 bases and J by 4 bases, leaving 3 bases between them. The CDR3 is made up of 12 amino acids. The CDR3, as DNA: TGTGCCAGCAGTGAATGGAATCAGCCCCAGCATTTT. It translates to CASSEWNQPQHF. Full variable domain (outside the CDR3, taken from reference TRBV2 and TRBJ1-5): EPEVTQTPSHQVTQMGQEVILRCVPISNHLYFYWYRQILGQKVEFLVSFYNNEISEKSEIFDDQFSVERPDGSNFTLKIRSTKLEDSAMYFCASSEWNQPQHFGDGTRLSIL.

This clone has a handful of counts. The chain joins TRBV19 to TRBJ1-1; D possibly corresponds to TRBD1 (5 bases). From germline, CDR1 is LNHDA and CDR2 SQIVND (reference sequence). The length of the CDR3 is 14 residues. V lost 4 bases, J lost 0 bases, and 9 bases lay in between. Here the CDR3 DNA reads TGTGCCAGTAGTACGGGACTGCTGAACACTGAAGCTTTCTTT. It translates to CASSTGLLNTEAFF.

This sequence joins TRBV9 and TRBJ1-1; a weak D match, TRBD1 (5 bases). The CDR3 is 14 amino acids. Germline CDR1 SGDLS, CDR2 YYNGEE. The V gene lost 0 bases and the J gene lost 10 bases, with 16 bases spanning the gap. CDR3 loop: CASSVGGKGATAFF. Here the CDR3 DNA reads TGTGCCAGCAGCGTAGGTGGGAAAGGGGCAACAGCTTTCTTT.

The chain couples TRBV5-1 to TRBJ2-2; TRBD2 aligns across 8 bases. In germline, CDR1 is SGHRS, CDR2 YFSETQ. The V gene end was trimmed by 1 base and the J gene end by 3 bases; junction bases not matched to a gene: 8. The CDR3 loop spans 17 amino acids. The CDR3 nucleotides are TGCGCCAGCAGCTTGCTTCGCGGGAGGATGTACACCGGGGAGCTGTTTTTT. Translation: CASSLLRGRMYTGELFF. The full variable domain, rest sourced from reference TRBV5-1 and TRBJ2-2, is KAGVTQTPRYLIKTRGQQVTLSCSPISGHRSVSWYQQTPGQGLQFLFEYFSETQRNKGNFPGRFSGRQFSNSRSEMNVSTLELGDSALYLCASSLLRGRMYTGELFFGEGSRLTVL.